This is a list of T cell receptor beta chains from one sample in a study of blood T cell repertoires in COVID-19. Clones were sequenced by immunoSEQ multiplex PCR, and TCRdb holds only the in-frame ones, with some missing. Of roughly 140,000 clones listed, roughly 80% are singletons. The material sequenced was peripheral blood. The receptors come from a man aged 60 to 69 with acute or convalescent COVID-19. CDR3s include the opening cysteine and the closing phenylalanine or tryptophan. A D gene is named only where the DNA matches it firmly. The size of a clone is reported for some rows only, either as once, few or many, or as a class for expanded clones.

>TRBV28|-|-|TRBJ1-4
TGTGCCACCCATGGTAGTAATGAAAAACTGTTTTTT
CATHGSNEKLFF
>TRBV2|-|-|TRBJ1-2
TGTGCCAGCAGAGACCGGGGTCGGTACTATGGCTACACCTTC
CASRDRGRYYGYTF
>TRBV11-2|-|-|TRBJ1-1
TGTGCCAGCAGGCAAGGGGTTTACACTGAAGCTTTCTTT
CASRQGVYTEAFF
>TRBV28|-|-|TRBJ2-7
TGTGCCAGCAGTTTAGGCCTCTACGAGCAGTACTTC
CASSLGLYEQYF
>TRBV7-3|-|TRBD1|TRBJ1-1
TGTGCCAGCGGACAGGGTGGCACTGAAGCTTTCTTT
CASGQGGTEAFF
>TRBV5-5|-|-|TRBJ1-2
TGTGCCAGCAGCTCCGAGGCCACAGGGTTGTCTGGGGGCTACACCTTC
CASSSEATGLSGGYTF
>TRBV7-2|-|TRBD1|TRBJ1-3
TGTGCCAGCAGCTTGGGACAGGGAGTATCGTCTGGAAACACCATATATTTT
CASSLGQGVSSGNTIYF
>TRBV7-9|-|-|TRBJ2-7
TGTGCCAGCAGCCGAGGGACATTCTACGAGCAGTACTTC
CASSRGTFYEQYF
>TRBV5-4|-|TRBD1|TRBJ2-1
TGTGCCAGCAGCGGAGGGACAGGCGACTCCTACAATGAGCAGTTCTTC
CASSGGTGDSYNEQFF
>TRBV5-6|-|TRBD1|TRBJ2-2
TGTGCCAGCAGCCCCCGGGACAGGGTGGTAGCCGGGGAGCTGTTTTTT
CASSPRDRVVAGELFF
>TRBV14|-|TRBD1|TRBJ2-2
TGTGCCAGCAGCCAACGAAAGGGGGCAGGGAACACCGGGGAGCTGTTTTTT
CASSQRKGAGNTGELFF
>TRBV9|-|TRBD2|TRBJ2-7
TGTGCCAGCAGCGTAGCGGCTAGCGGGAGCTACGAGCAGTACTTC
CASSVAASGSYEQYF
>TRBV9|-|TRBD2|TRBJ2-1
TGTGCCAGCAGCGTATCTAGCGGGGCATACAATGAGCAGTTCTTC
CASSVSSGAYNEQFF
>TRBV10-3|-|-|TRBJ1-1
TGTGCCATCAGTTCGCGGGGAACTGAAGCTTTCTTT
CAISSRGTEAFF
>TRBV18|-|TRBD1|TRBJ1-4
TGTGCCAGCTCACCAAGACAGGGGAATGAAAAACTGTTTTTT
CASSPRQGNEKLFF
>TRBV19|-|-|TRBJ2-7
TGTGCCAGTAGTGCTCCCCCAGGGGCTGGCTCCTACGAGCAGTACTTC
CASSAPPGAGSYEQYF
>TRBV4-1|-|TRBD2|TRBJ2-1
TGCGCCAGCAGCCAAGTGATTAGCGGGGGAGGGTTGTATGAGCAGTTCTTC
CASSQVISGGGLYEQFF
>TRBV4-1|-|-|TRBJ2-2
TGCGCCAGCAGCCAAGATTGGACAGGGGAGCTGTTTTTT
CASSQDWTGELFF
>TRBV15|-|-|TRBJ2-7
TGTGCCACTAGCAGAGATGGAGGCTACGAGCAGTACTTC
CATSRDGGYEQYF
>TRBV11-2|-|TRBD1|TRBJ1-1
TGTGCCAGCAGCTTGACAGGGGGGAACACTGAAGCTTTCTTT
CASSLTGGNTEAFF
>TRBV6-5|-|-|TRBJ2-7
TGTGCCAGCAGTTACTCGATTTTTGGACAGCCCTACGAGCAGTACTTC
CASSYSIFGQPYEQYF
>TRBV5-1|-|-|TRBJ2-2
TGCGCCAGCAGCTTACTGACAGCAACGAACACCGGGGAGCTGTTTTTT
CASSLLTATNTGELFF
>TRBV6-5|-|-|TRBJ2-5
TGTGCCAGCAGACGAGGGGGGGCCGGAACCCAGTACTTC
CASRRGGAGTQYF
>TRBV3-1/TRBV3-2|-|-|TRBJ1-2
TGTGCCAGCAGCCGAGGCCCCCGGGGGGCGAACTATGGCTACACCTTC
CASSRGPRGANYGYTF
>TRBV6-1|-|-|TRBJ2-4
TGTGCCAGCAGTGAATGGGACACCCCCATAGCCAAAAACATTCAGTACTTC
CASSEWDTPIAKNIQYF
>TRBV28|-|TRBD1|TRBJ1-4
TGTGCCAGCACCTGGGGACAGGGAGGTGAAAAACTGTTTTTT
CASTWGQGGEKLFF
>TRBV29-1|-|-|TRBJ2-1
TGCAGCGTTTTCACGGTTACCTACAATGAGCAGTTCTTC
CSVFTVTYNEQFF
>TRBV7-2|-|TRBD1|TRBJ1-2
TGTGCCAGCAGCTTAGGAGGGACAGGGCTTAACTATGGCTACACCTTC
CASSLGGTGLNYGYTF
>TRBV9|-|TRBD2|TRBJ2-1
TGTGCCAGCAGCGTAGTTGGTAGCGGGAGAGGTGAGCAGTTCTTC
CASSVVGSGRGEQFF
>TRBV2|-|-|TRBJ1-4
TGTGCCAGCAGTGAAGTACCGGGGGTGATTCGGTTTTTT
CASSEVPGVIRFF
>TRBV25-1|-|TRBD2|TRBJ2-5
TGTGCCAGCAGTGAACCGTCGGGGGGGCTTCACGAGACCCAGTACTTC
CASSEPSGGLHETQYF
>TRBV15|-|TRBD1|TRBJ1-1
TGTGCCACCAGCCGGGACAGGGCTCGCACTGAAGCTTTCTTT
CATSRDRARTEAFF
>TRBV6-6|-|TRBD1|TRBJ1-5
TGTGCCAGCAAAAGGCGGGGACAGGGGAGCGATCAGCCCCAGCATTTT
CASKRRGQGSDQPQHF
>TRBV20-1|-|-|TRBJ1-2
TGCAGTGCTATCAGGTTCCATGGCTACACCTTC
CSAIRFHGYTF
>TRBV28|-|TRBD2|TRBJ2-7
TGTGCCAGCAGTTTCCGGCTAGCGGGGTCTTACGAGCAGTACTTC
CASSFRLAGSYEQYF
>TRBV29-1|once|TRBD1|TRBJ1-1
TGCAGCGTTGGTTTCGGGACAGACACTGAAGCTTTCTTT
CSVGFGTDTEAFF
>TRBV9|-|TRBD1|TRBJ1-4
TGTGCCAGCAGCTCCTTGGGACAGACTAATGAAAAACTGTTTTTT
CASSSLGQTNEKLFF